Sequencing of this TCR beta chain was carried out in a study of beta chain features in type 1 diabetes. Overall study findings and caveats: The similarity of naive, central memory and Treg TCRB repertoires appeared greater among patients than among healthy donors.

Donors contributed one heparinised blood draw apiece, averaging roughly 100 mL. Points on this clone: Its antigen is as yet unknown.

The CDR3 is 15 residues long. The germline gives CDR1 SQVTM, CDR2 ANQGSEA. Losses at the gene ends were 7 bases for V and 5 bases for J; bases not matched to a gene: 14. All of the isolated RNA was reverse transcribed, so expressed TCRB transcripts were sequenced. Assay used: immunoSEQ multiplex PCR; TCRdb lists only in-frame clones, some missing. The profile shows around 16,000 clones, 45% to 55% of them singletons. The material sequenced was stem cell memory CD4+ T cells from blood. V is TRBV29-1 and J is TRBJ1-2; 9 bases are shared with TRBD1. This clonotype originated in a woman between 18 and 29 years old in good health. The DNA for the CDR3 is TGCAGCGCTTCGGGACAGGGTTTAAAGGGATATGGCTACACCTTC. It translates to CSASGQGLKGYGYTF.